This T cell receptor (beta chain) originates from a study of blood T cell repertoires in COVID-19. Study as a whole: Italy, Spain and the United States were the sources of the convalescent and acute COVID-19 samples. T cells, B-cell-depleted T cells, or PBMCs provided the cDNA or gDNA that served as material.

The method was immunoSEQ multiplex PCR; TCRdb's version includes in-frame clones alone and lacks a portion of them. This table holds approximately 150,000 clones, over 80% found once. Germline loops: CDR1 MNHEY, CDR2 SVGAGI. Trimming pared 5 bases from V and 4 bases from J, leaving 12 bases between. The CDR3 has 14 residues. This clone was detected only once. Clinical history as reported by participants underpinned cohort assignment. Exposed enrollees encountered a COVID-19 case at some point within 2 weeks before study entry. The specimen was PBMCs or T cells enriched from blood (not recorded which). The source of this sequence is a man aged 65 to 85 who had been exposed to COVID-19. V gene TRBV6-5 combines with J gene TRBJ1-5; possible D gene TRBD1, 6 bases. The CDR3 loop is CASSPQGPNQPQHF. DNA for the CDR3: TGTGCCAGCAGTCCCCAGGGGCCGAATCAGCCCCAGCATTTT.